Given below is one T cell receptor beta chain in context. The antigen remains undetermined. The data were obtained in a study of PD-1 blockade in classical Hodgkin lymphoma. Study information: Nivolumab was administered to patients intravenously at 3 mg/kg every 2 weeks.

The data were produced by immunoSEQ multiplex PCR, yet TCRdb's version contains in-frame clones alone and is incomplete. The sample has about 24,000 clones, approximately 69% seen once. The CDR3 is made up of 15 amino acids. Germline values: CDR1 SGHVS, CDR2 FQNEAQ. Deletions cut 0 bases from V and 1 base from J, with 9 bases between. Every patient was affected by relapse after autologous stem cell transplantation, while exposure to brentuximab vedotin was not uniform. Study conclusions and caveats: Complete responders matched newly diagnosed patients in baseline diversity. Patients who initiated nivolumab within 1 year of ASCT were excluded. It was reported that newly diagnosed patients had less baseline TCR diversity than healthy donors.

V is TRBV7-8 and J is TRBJ1-1, with D unresolved. Here the sequenced sample was peripheral blood mononuclear cells (PBMCs), taken at baseline. The sequence came from a human donor with classical Hodgkin lymphoma. DNA of the CDR3: TGTGCCAGCAGCTTAGCGGTAGGTTCGAACACTGAAGCTTTCTTT. Residues: CASSLAVGSNTEAFF.